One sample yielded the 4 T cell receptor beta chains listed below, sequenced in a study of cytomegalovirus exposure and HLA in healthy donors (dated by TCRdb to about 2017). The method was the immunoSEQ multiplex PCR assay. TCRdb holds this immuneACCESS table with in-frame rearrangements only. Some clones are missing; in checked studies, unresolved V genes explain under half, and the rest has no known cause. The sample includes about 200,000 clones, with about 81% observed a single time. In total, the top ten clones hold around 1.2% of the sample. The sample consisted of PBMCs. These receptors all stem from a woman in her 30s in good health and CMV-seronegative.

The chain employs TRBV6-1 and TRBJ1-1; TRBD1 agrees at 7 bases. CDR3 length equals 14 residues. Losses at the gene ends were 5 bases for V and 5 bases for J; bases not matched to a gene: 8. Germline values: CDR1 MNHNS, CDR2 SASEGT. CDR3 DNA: TGTGCCAGCAGTAGACGACAGGGTGGAACTGAAGCTTTCTTT. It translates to CASSRRQGGTEAFF.

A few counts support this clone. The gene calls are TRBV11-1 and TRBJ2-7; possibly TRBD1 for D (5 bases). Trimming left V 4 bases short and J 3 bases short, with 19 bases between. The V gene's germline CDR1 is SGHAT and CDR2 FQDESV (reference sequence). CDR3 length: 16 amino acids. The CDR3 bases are TGTGCCAGCAGCTGGGAAGGTGTACAGGTAATCTACGAGCAGTACTTC. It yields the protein CASSWEGVQVIYEQYF.

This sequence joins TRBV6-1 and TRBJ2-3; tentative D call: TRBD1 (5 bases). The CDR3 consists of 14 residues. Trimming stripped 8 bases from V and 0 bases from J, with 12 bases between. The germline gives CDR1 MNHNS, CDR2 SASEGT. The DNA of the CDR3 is TGTGCCAGCCGACAGTCCCAAAGCACAGATACGCAGTATTTT. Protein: CASRQSQSTDTQYF.

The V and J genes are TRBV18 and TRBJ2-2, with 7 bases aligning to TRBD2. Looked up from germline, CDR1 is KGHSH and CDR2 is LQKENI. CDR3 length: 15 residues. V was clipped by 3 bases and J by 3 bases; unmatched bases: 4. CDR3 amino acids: CASSPGLQYTGELFF. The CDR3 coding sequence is TGTGCCAGCTCACCGGGACTACAATACACCGGGGAGCTGTTTTTT.